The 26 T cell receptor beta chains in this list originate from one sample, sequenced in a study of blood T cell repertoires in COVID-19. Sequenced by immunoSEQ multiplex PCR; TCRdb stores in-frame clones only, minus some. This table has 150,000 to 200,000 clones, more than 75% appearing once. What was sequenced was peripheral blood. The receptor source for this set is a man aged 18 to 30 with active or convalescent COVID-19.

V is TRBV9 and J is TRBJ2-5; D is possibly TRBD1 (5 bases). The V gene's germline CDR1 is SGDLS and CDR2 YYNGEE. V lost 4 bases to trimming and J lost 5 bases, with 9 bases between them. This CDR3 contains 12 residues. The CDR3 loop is CASSHPGETQYF. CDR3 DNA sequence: TGTGCCAGCAGCCACCCAGGGGAGACCCAGTACTTC.

Written as DNA, the CDR3 is TGCGCCAGCAGCTTGGGGGTAGCTTCTGCCGGGGAGCTGTTTTTT. This translates into CASSLGVASAGELFF. V usage is TRBV5-1 and J usage is TRBJ2-2; D remains unclear. Germline values: CDR1 SGHRS, CDR2 YFSETQ. CDR3 size: 15 residues. Trimming left V 0 bases short and J 6 bases short, with 12 bases between.

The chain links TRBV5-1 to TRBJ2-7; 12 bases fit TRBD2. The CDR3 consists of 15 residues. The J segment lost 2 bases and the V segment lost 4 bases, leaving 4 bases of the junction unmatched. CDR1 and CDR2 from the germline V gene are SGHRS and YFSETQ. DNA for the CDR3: TGCGCCAGCAGCCCCGGACTAGCGGGGCCCTACGAGCAGTACGTC. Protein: CASSPGLAGPYEQYV.

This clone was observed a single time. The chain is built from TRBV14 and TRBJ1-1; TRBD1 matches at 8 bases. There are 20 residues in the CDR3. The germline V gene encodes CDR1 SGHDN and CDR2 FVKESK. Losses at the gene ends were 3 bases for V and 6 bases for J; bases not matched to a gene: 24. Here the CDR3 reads CASSQRTTKKDQGAFSEAFF. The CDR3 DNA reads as TGTGCCAGCAGCCAGAGAACTACCAAGAAGGACCAGGGGGCGTTTTCTGAAGCTTTCTTT.

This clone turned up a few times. CDR3 region: CARTSGRVSYNEQFF. Written as DNA, the CDR3 is TGTGCTAGGACTAGCGGGAGGGTGTCTTACAATGAGCAGTTCTTC. The chain has TRBV12-5 and TRBJ2-1, with TRBD2 matching over 14 bases. Per germline, CDR1 LGHNT and CDR2 FRNRAP. The CDR3 is made up of 15 amino acids. Unmatched junction bases numbered 5, after V lost 9 bases and J lost 4 bases.

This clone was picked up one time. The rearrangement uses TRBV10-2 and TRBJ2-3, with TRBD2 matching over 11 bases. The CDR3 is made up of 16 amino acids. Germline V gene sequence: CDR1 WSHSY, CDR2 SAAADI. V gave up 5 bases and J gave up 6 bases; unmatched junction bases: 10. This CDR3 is CASSLLAGEVWDTQYF. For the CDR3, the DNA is TGCGCCAGCAGTTTACTAGCGGGGGAAGTCTGGGATACGCAGTATTTT.

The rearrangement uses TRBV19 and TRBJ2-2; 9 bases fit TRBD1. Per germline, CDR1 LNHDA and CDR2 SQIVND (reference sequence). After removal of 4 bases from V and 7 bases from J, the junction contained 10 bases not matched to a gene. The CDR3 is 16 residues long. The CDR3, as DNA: TGTGCCAGTAGTACCGTATCGGGACAGGGAAACGGGGAGCTGTTTTTT. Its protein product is CASSTVSGQGNGELFF.

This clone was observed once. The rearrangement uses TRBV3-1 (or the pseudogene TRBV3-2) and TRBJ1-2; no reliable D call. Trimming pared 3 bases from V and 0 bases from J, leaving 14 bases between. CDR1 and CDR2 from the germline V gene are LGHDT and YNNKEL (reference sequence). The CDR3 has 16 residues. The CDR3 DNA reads TGTGCCAGCAGCCAGGAAAAAAACAGAGCTAACTATGGCTACACCTTC. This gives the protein CASSQEKNRANYGYTF.

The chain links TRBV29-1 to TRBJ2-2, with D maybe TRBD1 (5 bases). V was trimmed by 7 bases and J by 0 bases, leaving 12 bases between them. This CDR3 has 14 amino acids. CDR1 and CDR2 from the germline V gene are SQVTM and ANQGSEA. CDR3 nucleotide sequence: TGCAGCGCGCTACAGGAGCCGAACACCGGGGAGCTGTTTTTT. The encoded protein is CSALQEPNTGELFF.

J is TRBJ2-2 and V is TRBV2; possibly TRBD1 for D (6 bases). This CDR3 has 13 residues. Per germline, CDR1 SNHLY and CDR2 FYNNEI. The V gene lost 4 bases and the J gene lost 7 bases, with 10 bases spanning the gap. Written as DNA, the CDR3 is TGTGCCAGCAGTGTGCAGGGGCACGGGGAGCTGTTTTTT. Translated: CASSVQGHGELFF.

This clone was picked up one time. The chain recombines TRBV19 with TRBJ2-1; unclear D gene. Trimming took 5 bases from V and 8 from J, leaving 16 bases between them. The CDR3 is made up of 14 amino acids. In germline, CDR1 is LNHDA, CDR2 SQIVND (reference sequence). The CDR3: CASSETKWMDEQFF. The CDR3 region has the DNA TGTGCCAGTAGTGAAACTAAATGGATGGATGAGCAGTTCTTC.

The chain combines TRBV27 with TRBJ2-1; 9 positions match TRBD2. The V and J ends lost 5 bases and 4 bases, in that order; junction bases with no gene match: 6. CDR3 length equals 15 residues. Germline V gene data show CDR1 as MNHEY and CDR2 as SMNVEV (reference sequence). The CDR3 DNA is TGTGCCAGCAGTCCCGCGGGACTAGCATACAATGAGCAGTTCTTC. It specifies CASSPAGLAYNEQFF.

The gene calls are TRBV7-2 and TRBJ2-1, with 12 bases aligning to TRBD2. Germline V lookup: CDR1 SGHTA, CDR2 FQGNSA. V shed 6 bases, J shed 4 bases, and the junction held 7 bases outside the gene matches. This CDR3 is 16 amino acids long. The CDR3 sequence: CASRLAGGLEYNEQFF. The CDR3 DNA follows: TGTGCCAGCAGACTAGCGGGGGGCTTGGAATACAATGAGCAGTTCTTC. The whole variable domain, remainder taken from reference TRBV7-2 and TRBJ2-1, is GAGVSQSPSNKVTEKGKDVELRCDPISGHTALYWYRQSLGQGLEFLIYFQGNSAPDKSGLPSDRFSAERTGGSVSTLTIQRTQQEDSAVYLCASRLAGGLEYNEQFFGPGTRLTVL.

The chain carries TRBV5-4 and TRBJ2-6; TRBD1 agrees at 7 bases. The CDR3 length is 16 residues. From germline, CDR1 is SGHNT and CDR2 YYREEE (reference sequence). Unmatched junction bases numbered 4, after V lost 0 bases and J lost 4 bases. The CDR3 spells CASSLGQGFGANVLTF. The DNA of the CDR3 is TGTGCCAGCAGCTTGGGACAGGGATTCGGGGCCAACGTCCTGACTTTC.

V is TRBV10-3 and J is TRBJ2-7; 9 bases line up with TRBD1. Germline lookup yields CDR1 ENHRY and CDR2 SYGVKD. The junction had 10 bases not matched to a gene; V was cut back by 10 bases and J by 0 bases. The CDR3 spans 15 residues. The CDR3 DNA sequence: TGTGCCACAGGTTCCGGGACAGGGAGCTCCTACGAGCAGTACTTC. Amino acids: CATGSGTGSSYEQYF.

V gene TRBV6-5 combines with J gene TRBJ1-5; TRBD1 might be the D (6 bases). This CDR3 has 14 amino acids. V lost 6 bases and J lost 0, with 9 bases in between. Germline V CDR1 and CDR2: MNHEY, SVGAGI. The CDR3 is CASSRTDSNQPQHF. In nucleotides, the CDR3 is TGTGCCAGCAGCAGGACAGATAGCAATCAGCCCCAGCATTTT.

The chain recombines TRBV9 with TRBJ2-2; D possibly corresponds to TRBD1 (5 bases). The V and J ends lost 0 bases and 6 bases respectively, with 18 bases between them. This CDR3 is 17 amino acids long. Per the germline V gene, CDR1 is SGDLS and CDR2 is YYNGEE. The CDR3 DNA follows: TGTGCCAGCAGCGTAGTGGGGCGGCTAGACATTCCCGGGGAGCTGTTTTTT. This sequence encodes CASSVVGRLDIPGELFF.

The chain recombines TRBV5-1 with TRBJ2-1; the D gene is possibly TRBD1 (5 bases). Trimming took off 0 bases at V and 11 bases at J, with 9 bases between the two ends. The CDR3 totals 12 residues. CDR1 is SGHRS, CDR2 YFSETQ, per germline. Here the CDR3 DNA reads TGCGCCAGCAGCTTGGGTCCAGGGAAGCAGTTCTTC. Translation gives CASSLGPGKQFF.

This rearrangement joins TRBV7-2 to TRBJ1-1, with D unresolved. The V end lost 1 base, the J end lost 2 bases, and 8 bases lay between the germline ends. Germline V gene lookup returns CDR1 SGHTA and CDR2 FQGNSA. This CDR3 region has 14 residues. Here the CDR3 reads CASSLGASNTEAFF. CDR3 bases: TGTGCCAGCAGCTTAGGGGCCAGTAACACTGAAGCTTTCTTT.

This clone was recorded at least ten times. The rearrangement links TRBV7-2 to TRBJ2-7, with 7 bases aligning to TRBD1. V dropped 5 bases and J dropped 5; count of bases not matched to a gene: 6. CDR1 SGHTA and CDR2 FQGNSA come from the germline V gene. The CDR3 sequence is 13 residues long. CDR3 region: CASSRRQGHEQYV. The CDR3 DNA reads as TGTGCCAGCAGCCGCCGACAGGGCCACGAGCAGTACGTC.

DNA of the CDR3: TGTGCCAGCAGCTTGAACCCCGACACCAGAGATACGCAGTATTTT. It codes for CASSLNPDTRDTQYF. The rearrangement uses TRBV11-2 and TRBJ2-3; D not certain. Trimming took off 3 bases at V and 5 bases at J, with 15 bases between the two ends. Germline V lookup: CDR1 SGHAT, CDR2 FQNNGV. This CDR3 region has 15 residues.

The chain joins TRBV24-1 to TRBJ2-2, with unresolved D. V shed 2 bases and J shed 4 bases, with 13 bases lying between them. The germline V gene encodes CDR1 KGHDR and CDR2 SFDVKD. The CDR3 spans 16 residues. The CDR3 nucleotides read TGTGCCACCAGTGATTCCCGCCTAGGCGGCACCGGGGAGCTGTTTTTT. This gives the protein CATSDSRLGGTGELFF.

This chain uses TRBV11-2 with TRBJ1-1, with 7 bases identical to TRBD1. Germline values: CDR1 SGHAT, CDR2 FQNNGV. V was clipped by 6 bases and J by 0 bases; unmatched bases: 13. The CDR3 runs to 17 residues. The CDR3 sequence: CASSPSGGQTMNTEAFF. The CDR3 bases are TGTGCCAGCAGTCCCTCCGGGGGACAGACTATGAACACTGAAGCTTTCTTT. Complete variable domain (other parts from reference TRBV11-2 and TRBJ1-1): EAGVAQSPRYKIIEKRQSVAFWCNPISGHATLYWYQQILGQGPKLLIQFQNNGVVDDSQLPKDRFSAERLKGVDSTLKIQPAKLEDSAVYLCASSPSGGQTMNTEAFFGQGTRLTVV.

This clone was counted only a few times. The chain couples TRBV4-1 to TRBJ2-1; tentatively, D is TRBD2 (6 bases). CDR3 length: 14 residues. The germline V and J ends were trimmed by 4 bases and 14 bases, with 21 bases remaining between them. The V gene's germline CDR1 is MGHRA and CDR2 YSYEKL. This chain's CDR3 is CASSLNDRDSPKFF. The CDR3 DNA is TGCGCCAGCAGCCTGAACGACCGGGACTCTCCGAAGTTCTTC.

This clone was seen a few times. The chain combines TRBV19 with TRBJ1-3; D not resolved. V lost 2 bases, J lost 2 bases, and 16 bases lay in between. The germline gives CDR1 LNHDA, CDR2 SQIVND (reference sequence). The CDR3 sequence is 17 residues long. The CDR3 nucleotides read TGTGCCAGTAGTATATTTTATGGGTTAGCTCCTGGAAACACCATATATTTT. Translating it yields CASSIFYGLAPGNTIYF.

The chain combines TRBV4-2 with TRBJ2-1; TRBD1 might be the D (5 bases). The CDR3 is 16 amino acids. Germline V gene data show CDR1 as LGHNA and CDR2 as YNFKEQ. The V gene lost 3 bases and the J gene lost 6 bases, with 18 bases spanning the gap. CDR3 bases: TGTGCCAGCAGCCAGGGTACACAGGCAGTCGGCAATGAGCAGTTCTTC. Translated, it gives CASSQGTQAVGNEQFF.